Shown below are 28 T cell receptor beta chains from a single sample sequenced in a study of blood T cell repertoires in COVID-19. Method: immunoSEQ multiplex PCR; TCRdb's copy keeps in-frame clones and lacks some. The table records under 200,000 clones, around nine tenths of them present only once. The sample was peripheral blood. These TCRs come from a young man with active or convalescent COVID-19.

The chain carries TRBV6-6 and TRBJ1-1, with 7 bases matching TRBD1. The germline gives CDR1 MNHNY, CDR2 SVGAGI (reference sequence). This CDR3 is built from 12 residues. With V trimmed by 4 bases and J by 7 bases, 3 bases remained unmatched. Here the CDR3 DNA reads TGTGCCAGCAGTTCGACAGGGTTTGAAGCTTTCTTT. Protein: CASSSTGFEAFF.

The chain joins TRBV27 to TRBJ2-1; possibly TRBD2 for D (6 bases). The CDR3 consists of 14 residues. Germline loops: CDR1 MNHEY, CDR2 SMNVEV (reference sequence). The ends were cut back, 6 bases at V and 6 bases at J, with 15 bases in the middle. The CDR3 is CASSLRDSTNEQFF. The CDR3 bases are TGTGCCAGCAGCCTTCGGGACTCAACCAATGAGCAGTTCTTC.

The chain is built from TRBV19 and TRBJ2-1, with D tentatively TRBD2 (5 bases). CDR3 size: 13 residues. The germline V gene encodes CDR1 LNHDA and CDR2 SQIVND (reference sequence). Trimming pared 5 bases from V and 9 bases from J, leaving 14 bases between. The CDR3 sequence is CASSLRALGEQFF. In DNA form, the CDR3 reads TGTGCCAGTAGTTTGCGGGCCTTGGGTGAGCAGTTCTTC.

The gene calls are TRBV24-1 and TRBJ2-3, with 7 bases fitting TRBD2. The J segment lost 0 bases and the V segment lost 0 bases, leaving 11 bases of the junction unmatched. This CDR3 spans 19 amino acids. CDR1 is KGHDR and CDR2 is SFDVKD in the germline V gene. CDR3 loop: CATSDLPIWDSGSTDTQYF. The CDR3 DNA follows: TGTGCCACCAGTGATTTGCCGATTTGGGATAGCGGGAGCACAGATACGCAGTATTTT.

The chain combines TRBV18 with TRBJ1-2, with D perhaps TRBD1 (5 bases). Trimming cost V 2 bases and J 6 bases, with 10 bases left between them. Germline-derived CDR1 and CDR2 are KGHSH and LQKENI. The CDR3 loop spans 13 amino acids. This CDR3 is CASSPDARDGYTF. As DNA, the CDR3 is TGTGCCAGCTCACCAGACGCCAGGGATGGCTACACCTTC.

V and J are TRBV11-2 and TRBJ2-7; D is possibly TRBD1 (7 bases). CDR3 length: 13 amino acids. In germline, CDR1 is SGHAT, CDR2 FQNNGV. Trimming stripped 3 bases from V and 5 bases from J, with 11 bases between. CDR3 region: CASSFPRGDEQYV. CDR3 bases: TGTGCCAGCAGCTTCCCCAGGGGGGACGAGCAGTACGTC.

The chain combines TRBV24-1 with TRBJ2-5; D may be TRBD2 (6 bases). V gave up 2 bases and J gave up 5 bases, with 14 bases separating them. CDR3 length: 15 residues. In germline, CDR1 is KGHDR, CDR2 SFDVKD. The DNA for the CDR3 is TGTGCCACCAGTGATTCGGGACTTGGGGGTGAGACCCAGTACTTC. It codes for CATSDSGLGGETQYF.

This clone was seen a few times. V usage is TRBV5-1 and J usage is TRBJ1-3; TRBD1 agrees at 7 bases. Trimming removed 3 bases from V and 2 bases from J; junction bases left unmatched: 5. CDR1 and CDR2 (germline): SGHRS, YFSETQ. This CDR3 is built from 15 residues. Here the CDR3 reads CASSSGTAAGNTIYF. Written as DNA, the CDR3 is TGCGCCAGCAGCTCCGGGACAGCGGCTGGAAACACCATATATTTT.

This clone showed up just once. The rearrangement links TRBV9 to TRBJ2-7; no definite D call. Trimming pared 4 bases from V and 1 base from J, leaving 9 bases between. The CDR3 sequence is 13 residues long. From germline, CDR1 is SGDLS and CDR2 YYNGEE. CDR3 sequence (DNA): TGTGCCAGCAGCTTCAGCGTATCCTACGAGCAGTACTTC. Translated, it gives CASSFSVSYEQYF. The full variable domain, rest sourced from reference TRBV9 and TRBJ2-7, is DSGVTQTPKHLITATGQRVTLRCSPRSGDLSVYWYQQSLDQGLQFLIQYYNGEERAKGNILERFSAQQFPDLHSELNLSSLELGDSALYFCASSFSVSYEQYFGPGTRLTVT.

V usage is TRBV20-1 and J usage is TRBJ2-1; D might be TRBD2 (7 bases). Germline V gene sequence: CDR1 DFQATT, CDR2 SNEGSKA (reference sequence). V shed 3 bases and J shed 4 bases, with 13 bases lying between them. The CDR3 is made up of 14 amino acids. Here the CDR3 reads CSASWGGVYNEQFF. CDR3 coding DNA: TGCAGTGCTAGTTGGGGGGGCGTGTACAATGAGCAGTTCTTC.

V is TRBV28 and J is TRBJ1-3, with unresolved D. CDR1 and CDR2 from the germline V gene are MDHEN and SYDVKM. This CDR3 comprises 13 residues. V gave up 5 bases and J gave up 2 bases, with 7 bases separating them. The CDR3 protein is CASSLVAGNTIYF. In DNA, the CDR3 is TGTGCCAGCAGTCTGGTAGCTGGAAACACCATATATTTT.

The chain combines TRBV5-1 with TRBJ1-2; 7 bases line up with TRBD1. The germline V gene has CDR1 SGHRS and CDR2 YFSETQ. Trimming at V came to 3 bases and at J to 5 bases, leaving 10 bases not matched to a gene. The CDR3 runs to 15 residues. The CDR3 sequence is CASSSLSGQHYGYTF. In DNA form, the CDR3 reads TGCGCCAGCAGCTCACTCTCGGGACAGCATTATGGCTACACCTTC. Supplemented by reference TRBV5-1 and TRBJ1-2, the full variable domain reads KAGVTQTPRYLIKTRGQQVTLSCSPISGHRSVSWYQQTPGQGLQFLFEYFSETQRNKGNFPGRFSGRQFSNSRSEMNVSTLELGDSALYLCASSSLSGQHYGYTFGSGTRLTVV.

The gene calls are TRBV5-4 and TRBJ2-1; the D is unclear. CDR1 and CDR2 from the germline V gene are SGHNT and YYREEE (reference sequence). The CDR3 sequence is 14 residues long. V shed 0 bases and J shed 3 bases, with 7 bases lying between them. DNA of the CDR3: TGTGCCAGCAGCTTGGAGCCTAGCTACAATGAGCAGTTCTTC. Translated: CASSLEPSYNEQFF. The full variable domain, with the rest looked up from reference TRBV5-4 and TRBJ2-1, is ETGVTQSPTHLIKTRGQQVTLRCSSQSGHNTVSWYQQALGQGPQFIFQYYREEENGRGNFPPRFSGLQFPNYSSELNVNALELDDSALYLCASSLEPSYNEQFFGPGTRLTVL.

The V and J genes are TRBV3-1 (or the pseudogene TRBV3-2) and TRBJ2-7; TRBD2 agrees at 7 bases. The germline CDR1 and CDR2 sequences are LGHDT and YNNKEL (reference sequence). This CDR3 region has 14 residues. The V gene end was trimmed by 4 bases and the J gene end by 0 bases; junction bases not matched to a gene: 3. CDR3 in amino acids: CASSRGGSSYEQYF. CDR3 DNA sequence: TGTGCCAGCAGCCGGGGGGGGTCCTCCTACGAGCAGTACTTC.

The chain carries TRBV29-1 and TRBJ1-4; a weak D match, TRBD1 (5 bases). The CDR3 sequence is 12 residues long. V shed 5 bases and J shed 8 bases, with 12 bases lying between them. The V gene's germline CDR1 is SQVTM and CDR2 ANQGSEA. DNA of the CDR3: TGCAGCGTTCAGGGACTAAGGGAAAAACTGTTTTTT. The encoded protein is CSVQGLREKLFF. Complete variable domain (other parts from reference TRBV29-1 and TRBJ1-4): SAVISQKPSRDICQRGTSLTIQCQVDSQVTMMFWYRQQPGQSLTLIATANQGSEATYESGFVIDKFPISRPNLTFSTLTVSNMSPEDSSIYLCSVQGLREKLFFGSGTQLSVL.

This chain connects TRBV24-1 to TRBJ2-5, with D maybe TRBD2 (5 bases). Trimming removed 9 bases from V and 2 bases from J, with 18 bases in between. The CDR3 sequence is 15 residues long. Germline V CDR1 and CDR2: KGHDR, SFDVKD. The CDR3 sequence is CATAGLAGRQETQYF. Here the CDR3 DNA reads TGTGCCACCGCGGGCCTTGCGGGCAGGCAAGAGACCCAGTACTTC.

In its sample, this clone was seen a few times. V gene TRBV7-2 combines with J gene TRBJ1-5; TRBD1 agrees at 7 bases. Germline lookup yields CDR1 SGHTA and CDR2 FQGNSA. There are 14 residues in the CDR3. Losses at the gene ends were 4 bases for V and 4 bases for J; bases not matched to a gene: 4. The DNA for the CDR3 is TGTGCCAGCAGCTACTTGACAGGGAATCAGCCCCAGCATTTT. Translating gives CASSYLTGNQPQHF. The full variable domain, with the rest looked up from reference TRBV7-2 and TRBJ1-5, is GAGVSQSPSNKVTEKGKDVELRCDPISGHTALYWYRQSLGQGLEFLIYFQGNSAPDKSGLPSDRFSAERTGGSVSTLTIQRTQQEDSAVYLCASSYLTGNQPQHFGDGTRLSIL.

This chain connects TRBV2 to TRBJ1-3; 8 nucleotides align to TRBD1. The CDR3 contains 17 residues. The J segment lost 0 bases and the V segment lost 2 bases, leaving 6 bases of the junction unmatched. Germline V gives CDR1 SNHLY, CDR2 FYNNEI. DNA for the CDR3: TGTGCCAGCAGTGAAATTCGGACAGGGCCCTCTGGAAACACCATATATTTT. Its translation is CASSEIRTGPSGNTIYF.

The chain employs TRBV18 and TRBJ1-1, with 8 nucleotides matching TRBD1. This CDR3 contains 14 residues. With 3 bases clipped from V and 5 bases from J, the junction kept 5 bases outside the gene matches. Germline lookup yields CDR1 KGHSH and CDR2 LQKENI. In nucleotides, the CDR3 is TGTGCCAGCTCACCGGGGACAGGTCAGACTGAAGCTTTCTTT. Translated, it gives CASSPGTGQTEAFF.

The chain combines TRBV6-4 with TRBJ2-1, with TRBD2 identical over 12 bases. Germline loops: CDR1 MRHNA, CDR2 SNTAGT. The junction had 7 bases not matched to a gene; V was cut back by 6 bases and J by 4 bases. The CDR3 totals 16 residues. CDR3 sequence reads: CASSVETSGGYNEQFF. CDR3 nucleotide sequence: TGTGCCAGCAGCGTAGAGACTAGCGGGGGATACAATGAGCAGTTCTTC.

The chain has TRBV2 and TRBJ2-7; 9 positions match TRBD1. The CDR3 runs to 15 residues. CDR1 and CDR2 from the germline V gene are SNHLY and FYNNEI. V shed 8 bases, J shed 1 base, and the junction held 9 bases outside the gene matches. Written as DNA, the CDR3 is TGTGCCAGCCAGTCAGGACAGGGGATTTCCTACGAGCAGTACTTC. It translates to CASQSGQGISYEQYF.

This rearrangement joins TRBV12-3 or TRBV12-4 to TRBJ2-1; D unresolved. This CDR3 spans 13 amino acids. V dropped 3 bases and J dropped 8 bases, with 11 bases sitting between them. In nucleotides, the CDR3 is TGTGCCAGCAGTTTGCGTGTCCGTGATGAGCAGTTCTTC. It is translated as CASSLRVRDEQFF.

V gene TRBV5-5 combines with J gene TRBJ1-3; 10 bases are a match to TRBD1. This CDR3 is built from 17 residues. The V gene's germline CDR1 is SGHKS and CDR2 YYEKEE (reference sequence). V gave up 3 bases and J gave up 8 bases; unmatched junction bases: 14. This CDR3 reads CASSSGPTTGGIDTIYF. In DNA, the CDR3 is TGTGCCAGCAGCTCGGGCCCTACGACAGGGGGCATTGACACCATATATTTT.

CDR3 sequence reads: CASSPEGRAYNEQFF. CDR3 coding DNA: TGTGCCAGCAGCCCAGAGGGAAGGGCCTACAATGAGCAGTTCTTC. The genes are TRBV9 and TRBJ2-1; perhaps TRBD2 as D (5 bases). Per the germline V gene, CDR1 is SGDLS and CDR2 is YYNGEE. V dropped 4 bases and J dropped 2 bases, with 13 bases sitting between them. This CDR3 has 15 residues.

This clone was recorded a few times. The genes are TRBV5-1 and TRBJ2-5, with D perhaps matching TRBD1 (6 bases). Trimming pared 0 bases from V and 4 bases from J, leaving 13 bases between. CDR3 length: 15 amino acids. Germline lookup yields CDR1 SGHRS and CDR2 YFSETQ. This CDR3 reads CASSLVNGRGETQYF. The CDR3 DNA follows: TGCGCCAGCAGCTTGGTAAACGGCAGGGGAGAGACCCAGTACTTC.

This clone was detected only once. The V call is TRBV9, the J call TRBJ1-3, with D unclear. Germline V gene lookup returns CDR1 SGDLS and CDR2 YYNGEE. The CDR3 runs 16 residues. V dropped 4 bases and J dropped 0 bases, with 14 bases sitting between them. The CDR3 nucleotides read TGTGCCAGCAGCCCATTACAATTCTCCTCTGGAAACACCATATATTTT. Translated: CASSPLQFSSGNTIYF.

This clone was counted once. The chain employs TRBV6-5 and TRBJ2-5, with 12 bases lining up with TRBD2. V trimming: 6 bases; J trimming: 4 bases; junction bases outside the gene matches: 3. This CDR3 has 14 residues. Germline values: CDR1 MNHEY, CDR2 SVGAGI. CDR3 DNA: TGTGCCAGCAGAGCGGGACTAGCGGGAGAGACCCAGTACTTC. This codes for CASRAGLAGETQYF.

The chain carries TRBV21-1 and TRBJ1-5; the D call of TRBD1 is as the table states it, not checked on the DNA. TRBV21-1 is a recognized pseudogene. CDR3 length: 14 amino acids. In nucleotides, the CDR3 is TGTGCCAGCAGCAAAGTGGGCAGGAATCAGCCCCAGCATTTT. Its protein is CASSKVGRNQPQHF.